A single sample gave rise to the 7 T cell receptor beta chains below, sequenced in a study of shared clonotypes between healthy human individuals. Only in-frame clones appear in the TCRdb table, and some are missing; sequencing was by immunoSEQ multiplex PCR. The repertoire has about 490,000 clones, 70% to 80% of them found once; the top ten carry 10% to 15%. The sample was PBMCs. These receptors originate from a woman aged 40 to 50 in good health. Some clones in this sample may be carry-over from other donors' samples.

The CDR3 here is CASSLEGTAIGNTIYF. In DNA form, the CDR3 reads TGCGCCAGCAGCTTGGAAGGGACAGCTATTGGAAACACCATATATTTT. V usage is TRBV5-1 and J usage is TRBJ1-3; 7 nucleotides match TRBD1. CDR1 is SGHRS and CDR2 is YFSETQ in the germline V gene. This CDR3 spans 16 amino acids. The V gene end was trimmed by 0 bases and the J gene end by 3 bases; junction bases not matched to a gene: 6.

The rearrangement uses TRBV28 and TRBJ1-3; the D is unclear. CDR1 is MDHEN and CDR2 is SYDVKM in the germline V gene. This CDR3 is built from 14 residues. Trimming pared 4 bases from V and 4 bases from J, leaving 11 bases between. The CDR3 DNA follows: TGTGCCAGCAGTTGGGAAGAGGCGGGAAACACCATATATTTT. Protein sequence: CASSWEEAGNTIYF.

This clone appeared a single time. The genes are TRBV5-1 and TRBJ2-7, with TRBD2 identical over 10 bases. CDR3 length: 16 amino acids. CDR1 SGHRS and CDR2 YFSETQ come from the germline V gene. J gave up 1 base and V 3 bases, and 7 bases lay outside the gene matches. The CDR3 spells CASSSGYSGRSYEQYF. CDR3 nucleotides: TGCGCCAGCAGCTCAGGCTATAGCGGGAGGTCCTACGAGCAGTACTTC.

V and J are TRBV30 and TRBJ2-7; weak D call: TRBD1 (5 bases). Trimming took off 2 bases at V and 0 bases at J, with 11 bases between the two ends. Germline lookup yields CDR1 GTSNPN and CDR2 SVGIG (reference sequence). CDR3 length: 14 amino acids. CDR3 sequence (DNA): TGTGCCTGGAGTCCGCGGACATTCTCCTACGAGCAGTACTTC. Encoded protein: CAWSPRTFSYEQYF. Variable domain in full (rest from reference TRBV30 and TRBJ2-7): SQTIHQWPATLVQPVGSPLSLECTVEGTSNPNLYWYRQAAGRGLQLLFYSVGIGQISSEVPQNLSASRPQDRQFILSSKKLLLSDSGFYLCAWSPRTFSYEQYFGPGTRLTVT.

This clone has only one observation. The chain joins TRBV19 to TRBJ2-3; perhaps TRBD2 as D (7 bases). Per germline, CDR1 LNHDA and CDR2 SQIVND (reference sequence). With 6 bases removed from V and 2 bases from J, the gap between germline ends came to 18 bases. This CDR3 is built from 16 residues. Here the CDR3 reads CASRFGAGANTDTQYF. DNA for the CDR3: TGTGCCAGTAGATTTGGGGCGGGGGCAAACACAGATACGCAGTATTTT.

The V and J genes are TRBV28 and TRBJ2-1, with TRBD2 as a possible D gene (5 bases). V lost 7 bases, J lost 10 bases, and 8 bases lay in between. Germline assignment: CDR1 MDHEN and CDR2 SYDVKM. The CDR3 is 10 amino acids. The CDR3 protein is CASKRGEQFF. CDR3 coding DNA: TGTGCCAGCAAGCGCGGGGAGCAGTTCTTC.

J is TRBJ1-2 and V is TRBV7-3; D uncertain. The germline V and J ends were trimmed by 7 bases and 4 bases, with 13 bases remaining between them. The CDR3 length is 13 residues. The germline V gene has CDR1 SGHTA and CDR2 FQGTGA. CDR3 in amino acids: CASTQKCSYGYTF. CDR3 nucleotide sequence: TGTGCCAGCACCCAAAAATGCAGCTATGGCTACACCTTC.